Given below is one TCR beta chain in context. Repertoires were generated with immunoSEQ multiplex PCR, while TCRdb's copy carries only in-frame clones and drops some. The repertoire holds roughly 140,000 clones, with around 84% as singletons. Germline V gene sequence: CDR1 SGHRS, CDR2 YFSETQ. The CDR3 totals 15 residues. V dropped 0 bases and J dropped 8 bases, with 15 bases sitting between them. Exposed participants encountered a COVID-19 case during the 2 weeks preceding study entry. The data were obtained in a study of blood T cell repertoires in COVID-19. Study-level information: The United States, Italy and Spain supplied acute and convalescent COVID-19 samples. Sample material is recorded as cDNA or gDNA derived from T cells, B-cell-depleted T cells, or PBMCs.

The TCR comes from a woman aged 50 to 60 who had been exposed to COVID-19. Input material: PBMCs or T cells enriched from blood (not recorded which). The V gene is TRBV5-1, the J gene TRBJ2-1; D might be TRBD2 (6 bases). CDR3 amino acids: CASSLEEGRTDEQFF. CDR3 bases: TGCGCCAGCAGCTTGGAGGAGGGGCGAACTGATGAGCAGTTCTTC.